This paragraph covers one T cell receptor (beta chain) sequence. Its specificity is unknown. This sample is part of a study of beta chain features in type 1 diabetes. Across the whole study: All samples combined gave 107,917,701 sorted cells for examination. Whole-study findings and limits: Reads derived from cDNA could over-represent cells showing high TCR expression. Shorter TCRB CDR3s, moderately but significantly so, were found in Type 1 diabetes patients in all four CD4+ subsets.

cDNA synthesis used the whole RNA isolate, giving expressed TCRB sequences. The protocol was immunoSEQ multiplex PCR, while the TCRdb copy is restricted to in-frame clones and leaves out a portion. The sample consists of roughly 700,000 clones, about an eighth of them appearing once. CDR1 and CDR2 from the germline V gene are SQVTM and ANQGSEA. The V end was cut by 6 bases, the J end by 10 bases, with 13 bases between. The CDR3 spans 11 residues. CD4+ naive, central memory, regulatory and stem cell-like memory subsets were isolated by sorting on CD45RO/CCR7/CD25/CD127/CD95/CD27. The material sequenced was naive CD4+ T cells from blood. The V call is TRBV29-1, the J call TRBJ2-1; D is unclear. This TCR was sampled from a young man with type 1 diabetes. The CDR3 sequence is CSVAPVNEQFF. The DNA for the CDR3 is TGCAGCGTGGCCCCGGTCAACGAGCAGTTCTTC.